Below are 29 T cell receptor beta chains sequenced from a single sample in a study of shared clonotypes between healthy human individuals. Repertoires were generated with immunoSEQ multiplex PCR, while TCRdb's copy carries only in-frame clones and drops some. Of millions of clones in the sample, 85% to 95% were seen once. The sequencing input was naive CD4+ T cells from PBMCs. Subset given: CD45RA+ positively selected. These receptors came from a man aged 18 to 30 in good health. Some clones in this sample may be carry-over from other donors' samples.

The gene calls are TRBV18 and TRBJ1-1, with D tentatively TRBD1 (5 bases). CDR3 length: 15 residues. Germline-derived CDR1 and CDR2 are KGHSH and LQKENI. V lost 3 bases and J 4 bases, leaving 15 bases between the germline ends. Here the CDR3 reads CASSPVGVGSTEAFF. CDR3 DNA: TGTGCCAGCTCACCGGTGGGGGTAGGAAGCACTGAAGCTTTCTTT.

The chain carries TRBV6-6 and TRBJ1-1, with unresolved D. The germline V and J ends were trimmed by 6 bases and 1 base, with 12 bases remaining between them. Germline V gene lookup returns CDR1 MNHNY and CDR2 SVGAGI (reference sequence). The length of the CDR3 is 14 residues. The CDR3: CASREQGRNTEAFF. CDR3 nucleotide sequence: TGTGCCAGCAGGGAGCAAGGCAGGAACACTGAAGCTTTCTTT.

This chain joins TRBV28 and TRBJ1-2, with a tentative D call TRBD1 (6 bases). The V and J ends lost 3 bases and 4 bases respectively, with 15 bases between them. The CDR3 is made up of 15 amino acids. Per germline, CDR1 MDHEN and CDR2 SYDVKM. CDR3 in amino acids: CASSFGQGRFYGYTF. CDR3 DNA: TGTGCCAGCAGTTTTGGTCAGGGGCGATTCTATGGCTACACCTTC.

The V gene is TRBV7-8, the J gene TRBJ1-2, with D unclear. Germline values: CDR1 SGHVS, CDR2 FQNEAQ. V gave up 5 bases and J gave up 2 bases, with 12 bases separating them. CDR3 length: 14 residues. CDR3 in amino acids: CASSARTGNYGYTF. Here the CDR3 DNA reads TGTGCCAGCAGCGCCCGGACGGGGAACTATGGCTACACCTTC.

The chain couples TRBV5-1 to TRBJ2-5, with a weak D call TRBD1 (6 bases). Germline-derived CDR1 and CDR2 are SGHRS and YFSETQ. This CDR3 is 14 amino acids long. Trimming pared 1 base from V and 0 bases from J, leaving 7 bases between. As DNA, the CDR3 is TGCGCCAGCAGCTTGAAGGGGGACCAAGAGACCCAGTACTTC. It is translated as CASSLKGDQETQYF.

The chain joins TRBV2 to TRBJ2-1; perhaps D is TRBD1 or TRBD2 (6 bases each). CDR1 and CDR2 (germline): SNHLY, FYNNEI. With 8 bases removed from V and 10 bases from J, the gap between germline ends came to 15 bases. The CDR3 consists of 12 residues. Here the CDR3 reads CASVSGGGEQFF. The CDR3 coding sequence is TGTGCCAGCGTCAGCGGAGGGGGGGAGCAGTTCTTC.

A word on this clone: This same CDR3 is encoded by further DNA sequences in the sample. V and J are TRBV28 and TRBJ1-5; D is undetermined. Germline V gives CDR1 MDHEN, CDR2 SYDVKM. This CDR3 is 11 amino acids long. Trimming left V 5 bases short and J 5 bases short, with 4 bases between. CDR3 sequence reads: CASSVDQPQHF. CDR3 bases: TGTGCCAGCAGTGTAGATCAGCCCCAGCATTTT.

The CDR3 coding sequence is TGTGCCAGCAGCTGGCGGACGAACACCGGGGAGCTGTTTTTT. As protein: CASSWRTNTGELFF. The gene calls are TRBV5-4 and TRBJ2-2; D remains unclear. The germline V gene has CDR1 SGHNT and CDR2 YYREEE (reference sequence). This CDR3 has 14 amino acids. V gave up 3 bases and J gave up 0 bases, with 6 bases separating them.

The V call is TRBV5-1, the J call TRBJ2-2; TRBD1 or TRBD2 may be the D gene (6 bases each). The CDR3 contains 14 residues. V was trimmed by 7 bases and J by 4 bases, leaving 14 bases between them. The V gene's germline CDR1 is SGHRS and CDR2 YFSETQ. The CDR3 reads CASEWGARTGELFF. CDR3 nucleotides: TGCGCCAGCGAATGGGGGGCCCGCACCGGGGAGCTGTTTTTT.

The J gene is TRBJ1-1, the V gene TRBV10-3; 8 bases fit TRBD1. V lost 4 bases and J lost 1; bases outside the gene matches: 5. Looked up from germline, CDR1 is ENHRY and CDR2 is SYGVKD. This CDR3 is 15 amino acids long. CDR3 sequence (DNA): TGTGCCATCAGTGGGACAGGGTTTACGAACACTGAAGCTTTCTTT. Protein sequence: CAISGTGFTNTEAFF.

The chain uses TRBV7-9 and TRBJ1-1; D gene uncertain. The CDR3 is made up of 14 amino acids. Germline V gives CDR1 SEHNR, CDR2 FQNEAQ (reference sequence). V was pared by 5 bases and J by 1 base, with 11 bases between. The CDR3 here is CASSPGVRNTEAFF. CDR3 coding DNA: TGTGCCAGCAGCCCCGGGGTGAGGAACACTGAAGCTTTCTTT.

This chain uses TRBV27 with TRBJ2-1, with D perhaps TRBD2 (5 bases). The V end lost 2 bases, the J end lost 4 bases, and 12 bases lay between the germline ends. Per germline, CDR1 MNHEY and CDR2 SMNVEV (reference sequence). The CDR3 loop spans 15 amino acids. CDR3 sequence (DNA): TGTGCCAGCAGTTTACCGGGAAGGGCATACAATGAGCAGTTCTTC. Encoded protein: CASSLPGRAYNEQFF.

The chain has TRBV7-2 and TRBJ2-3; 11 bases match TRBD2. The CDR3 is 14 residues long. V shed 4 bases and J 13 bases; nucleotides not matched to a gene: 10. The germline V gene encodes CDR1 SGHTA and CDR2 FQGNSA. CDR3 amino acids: CASSSLAGGPGEYF. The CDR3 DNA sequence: TGTGCCAGCAGCTCCCTAGCGGGAGGACCAGGGGAGTATTTT.

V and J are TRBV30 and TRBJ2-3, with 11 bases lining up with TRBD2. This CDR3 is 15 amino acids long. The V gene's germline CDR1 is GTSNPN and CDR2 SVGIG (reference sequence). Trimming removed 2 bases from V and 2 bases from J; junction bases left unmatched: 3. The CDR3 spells CAWSQGLAVTDTQYF. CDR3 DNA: TGTGCCTGGAGTCAGGGACTAGCGGTCACAGATACGCAGTATTTT.

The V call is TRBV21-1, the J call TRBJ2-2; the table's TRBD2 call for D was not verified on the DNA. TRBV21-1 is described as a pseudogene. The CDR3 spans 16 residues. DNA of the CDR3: TGTGCCAGCAGCAAGTCAAGAGGGAATAGCACCGGGGAGCTGTTTTTT. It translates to CASSKSRGNSTGELFF.

This chain's CDR3 is CASRSGFSGNTIYF. The CDR3 DNA is TGCGCCAGCAGGTCTGGATTCTCTGGAAACACCATATATTTT. The chain links TRBV5-1 to TRBJ1-3; D is undetermined. Trimming stripped 5 bases from V and 0 bases from J, with 9 bases between. The CDR3 covers 14 residues. Per the germline V gene, CDR1 is SGHRS and CDR2 is YFSETQ.

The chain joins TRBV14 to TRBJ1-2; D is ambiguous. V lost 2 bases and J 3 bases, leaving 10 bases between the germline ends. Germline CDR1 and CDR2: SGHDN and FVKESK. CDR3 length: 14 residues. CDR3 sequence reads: CASSQIRGDYGYTF. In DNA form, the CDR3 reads TGTGCCAGCAGCCAAATACGTGGTGACTATGGCTACACCTTC.

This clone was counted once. The CDR3 is CASSFFFAGGPRETQYF. Written as DNA, the CDR3 is TGTGCCAGCAGCTTTTTTTTCGCTGGGGGGCCTAGGGAGACCCAGTACTTC. The chain carries TRBV7-9 and TRBJ2-5; D tentatively fits TRBD1 or TRBD2 (6 bases each). Germline CDR1 is SEHNR and CDR2 is FQNEAQ (reference sequence). Trimming stripped 3 bases from V and 5 bases from J, with 22 bases between. The CDR3 sequence is 17 residues long. Together with reference TRBV7-9 and TRBJ2-5, the CDR3 gives the full variable domain: DTGVSQNPRHKITKRGQNVTFRCDPISEHNRLYWYRQTLGQGPEFLTYFQNEAQLEKSRLLSDRFSAERPKGSFSTLEIQRTEQGDSAMYLCASSFFFAGGPRETQYFGPGTRLLVL.

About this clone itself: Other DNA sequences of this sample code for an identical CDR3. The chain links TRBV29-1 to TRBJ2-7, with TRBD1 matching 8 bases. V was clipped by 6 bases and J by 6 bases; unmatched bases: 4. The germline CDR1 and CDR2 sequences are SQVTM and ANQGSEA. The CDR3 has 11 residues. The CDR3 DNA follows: TGCAGCGTCCAGGGGGCTGGCGAGCAGTACTTC. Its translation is CSVQGAGEQYF.

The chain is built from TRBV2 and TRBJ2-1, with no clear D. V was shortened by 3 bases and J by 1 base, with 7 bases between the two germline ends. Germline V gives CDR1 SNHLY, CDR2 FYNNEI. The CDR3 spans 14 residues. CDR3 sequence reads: CASSDDQSYNEQFF. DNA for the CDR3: TGTGCCAGCAGTGACGACCAGTCCTACAATGAGCAGTTCTTC.

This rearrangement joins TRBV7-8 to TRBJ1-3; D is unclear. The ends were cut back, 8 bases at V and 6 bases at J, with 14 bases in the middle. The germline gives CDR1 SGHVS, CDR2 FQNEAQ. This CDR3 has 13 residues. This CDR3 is CASLGGIQNTIYF. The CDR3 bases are TGTGCCAGCTTAGGAGGAATACAAAACACCATATATTTT.

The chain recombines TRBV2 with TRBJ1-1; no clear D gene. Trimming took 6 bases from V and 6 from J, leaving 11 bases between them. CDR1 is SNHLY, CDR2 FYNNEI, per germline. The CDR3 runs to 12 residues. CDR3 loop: CASRIDIAEAFF. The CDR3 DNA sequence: TGTGCCAGCAGGATCGACATCGCTGAAGCTTTCTTT.

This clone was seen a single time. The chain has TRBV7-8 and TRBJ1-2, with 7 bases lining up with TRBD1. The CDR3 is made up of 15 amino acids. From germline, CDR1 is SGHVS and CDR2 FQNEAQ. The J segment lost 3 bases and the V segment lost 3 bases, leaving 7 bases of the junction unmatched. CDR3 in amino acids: CASSFYLTGHYGYTF. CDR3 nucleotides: TGTGCCAGCAGCTTTTATCTGACAGGGCACTATGGCTACACCTTC.

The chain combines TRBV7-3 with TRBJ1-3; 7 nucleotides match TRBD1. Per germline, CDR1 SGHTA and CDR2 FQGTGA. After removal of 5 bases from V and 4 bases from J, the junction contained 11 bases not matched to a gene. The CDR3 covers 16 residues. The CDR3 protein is CASSLTGPRGGNTIYF. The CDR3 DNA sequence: TGTGCCAGCAGCCTGACAGGGCCTCGCGGAGGAAACACCATATATTTT.

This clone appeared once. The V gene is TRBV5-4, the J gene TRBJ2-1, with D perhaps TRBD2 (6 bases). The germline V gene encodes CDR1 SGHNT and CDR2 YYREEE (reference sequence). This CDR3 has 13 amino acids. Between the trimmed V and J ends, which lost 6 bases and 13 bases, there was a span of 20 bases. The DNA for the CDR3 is TGTGCCAGCACCACCCCGCAGGGCGGGGACCAGTTCTTC. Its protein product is CASTTPQGGDQFF.

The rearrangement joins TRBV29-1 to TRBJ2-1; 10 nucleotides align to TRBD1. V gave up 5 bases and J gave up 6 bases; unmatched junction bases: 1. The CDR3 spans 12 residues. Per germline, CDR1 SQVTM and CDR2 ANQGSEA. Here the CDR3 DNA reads TGCAGCGTTTGGGACAGGGGCAATGAGCAGTTCTTC. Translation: CSVWDRGNEQFF.

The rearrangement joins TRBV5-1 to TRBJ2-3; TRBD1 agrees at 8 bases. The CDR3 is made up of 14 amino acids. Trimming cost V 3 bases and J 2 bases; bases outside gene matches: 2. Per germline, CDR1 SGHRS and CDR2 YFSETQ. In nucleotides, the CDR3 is TGCGCCAGCAGCTCGGACAGGGCCACAGATACGCAGTATTTT. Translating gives CASSSDRATDTQYF. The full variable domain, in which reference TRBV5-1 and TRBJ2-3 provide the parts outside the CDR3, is KAGVTQTPRYLIKTRGQQVTLSCSPISGHRSVSWYQQTPGQGLQFLFEYFSETQRNKGNFPGRFSGRQFSNSRSEMNVSTLELGDSALYLCASSSDRATDTQYFGPGTRLTVL.

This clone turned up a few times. CDR3 sequence (DNA): TGTGCCTGGAGTGTAGGGAATTTGGGAAACACCATATATTTT. This gives the protein CAWSVGNLGNTIYF. The V and J genes are TRBV30 and TRBJ1-3; unclear D gene. The V gene's germline CDR1 is GTSNPN and CDR2 SVGIG (reference sequence). The CDR3 runs 14 residues. The V gene lost 0 bases and the J gene lost 4 bases, with 10 bases spanning the gap. Using reference TRBV30 and TRBJ1-3 for the parts outside the CDR3, the full variable domain is SQTIHQWPATLVQPVGSPLSLECTVEGTSNPNLYWYRQAAGRGLQLLFYSVGIGQISSEVPQNLSASRPQDRQFILSSKKLLLSDSGFYLCAWSVGNLGNTIYFGEGSWLTVV.

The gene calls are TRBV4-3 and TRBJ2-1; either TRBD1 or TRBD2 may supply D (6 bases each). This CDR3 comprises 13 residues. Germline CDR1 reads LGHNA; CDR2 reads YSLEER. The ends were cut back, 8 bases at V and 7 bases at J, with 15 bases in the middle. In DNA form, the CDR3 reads TGCGCCAGCCGCCGGCTAGGGGGGAATGAGCAGTTCTTC. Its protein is CASRRLGGNEQFF.